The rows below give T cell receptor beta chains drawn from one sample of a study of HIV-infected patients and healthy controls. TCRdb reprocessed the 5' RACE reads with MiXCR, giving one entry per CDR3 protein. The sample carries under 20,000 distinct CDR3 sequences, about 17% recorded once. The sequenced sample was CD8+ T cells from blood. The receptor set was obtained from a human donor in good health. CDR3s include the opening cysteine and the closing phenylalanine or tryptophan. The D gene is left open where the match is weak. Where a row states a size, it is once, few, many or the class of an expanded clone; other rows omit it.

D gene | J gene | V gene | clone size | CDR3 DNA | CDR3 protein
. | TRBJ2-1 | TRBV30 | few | TGTGCCTGGAGTCCACCAATCCCAGCGGGCTATGAGCAGTTCTTC | CAWSPPIPAGYEQFF
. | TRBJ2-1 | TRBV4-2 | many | TGTGCCAGCAGCCAAAACTTATATGAGCAGTTCTTC | CASSQNLYEQFF
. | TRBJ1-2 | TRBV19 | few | TGTGCCAGTAGTATGCTTGTCTGGGGCTTGGAAGGCTACACCTTC | CASSMLVWGLEGYTF
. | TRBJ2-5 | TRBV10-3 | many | TGTGCCATCAGTGAGTCTACTAGCTACGGGACCCAGTACTTC | CAISESTSYGTQYF
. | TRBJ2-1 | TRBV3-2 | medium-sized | TGTGCCAGCAGCCAATGTCCCCGGGACCCCCCCAACAATGAGCAGTTCTTC | CASSQCPRDPPNNEQFF
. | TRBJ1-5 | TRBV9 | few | TGTGCCAGCAACCTAGGGGATAGCAATCAGCCCCAGCATTTT | CASNLGDSNQPQHF
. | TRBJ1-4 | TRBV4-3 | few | TGCGCCAGCAGCCAAGGGCTACAGGGAGGAGGTGAAAAACTGTTTTTT | CASSQGLQGGGEKLFF
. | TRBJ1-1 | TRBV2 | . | TGTGCCAGGGGCACAGTGGCGGGTACTGAAGCTTTCTTT | CARGTVAGTEAFF
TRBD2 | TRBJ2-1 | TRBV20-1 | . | TGCAGTGCCCAGGGCGGGCTAGCGGAGAAAGAGCAGTTCTTC | CSAQGGLAEKEQFF
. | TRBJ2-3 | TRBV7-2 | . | TGTGCCAGCAGCTCGACGGGACCAAGCACAGATACGCAGTATTTT | CASSSTGPSTDTQYF
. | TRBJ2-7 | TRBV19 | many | TGTGCCAGTAGTATAGGTAGCGGTCCCTACGAGCAGTACTTC | CASSIGSGPYEQYF
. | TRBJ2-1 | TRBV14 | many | TGTGCCAGCAGCCGATTTCAGACGGTAGCGCGCATGGAGCAGTTCTTC | CASSRFQTVARMEQFF
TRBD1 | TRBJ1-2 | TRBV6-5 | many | TGTGCCAGCAGGGCGACAGGGGGCGGCTATGGCTACACCTTC | CASRATGGGYGYTF
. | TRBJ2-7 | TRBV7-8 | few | TGTGCCAGCAGCTTAGGTAGCCAGGCCTCCTACGAGCAGTACTTC | CASSLGSQASYEQYF
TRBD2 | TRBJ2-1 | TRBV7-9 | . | TGTGCCAGCAGCTTAGTAGTGGCGGGAGATTACAATGAGCAGTTCTTC | CASSLVVAGDYNEQFF
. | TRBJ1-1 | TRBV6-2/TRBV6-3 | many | TGTGCCGGGGGAGCGGGAATGAACACTGAAGCTTTCTTT | CAGGAGMNTEAFF
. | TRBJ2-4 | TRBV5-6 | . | TGTGCCAGCAGCCGAGGCGGAGGGTTTACCAAAAACATTCAGTACTTC | CASSRGGGFTKNIQYF
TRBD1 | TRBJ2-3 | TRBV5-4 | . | TGTGCCAGCAGTATGAGGGGGCTTGGCACAGATACGCAGTATTTT | CASSMRGLGTDTQYF
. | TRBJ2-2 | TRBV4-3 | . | TGCGCCAGCAGCCAACCCGGTGCGGATGGGACCGGGGAGCTGTTTTTT | CASSQPGADGTGELFF
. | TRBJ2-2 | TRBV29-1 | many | TGCAGCGTTGAACGGGCAGGGGACCAGACCGGGGAGCTGTTTTTT | CSVERAGDQTGELFF
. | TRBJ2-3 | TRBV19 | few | TGTGCCAGTAGTATCGGCAGGGGAACAGATACGCAGTATTTT | CASSIGRGTDTQYF
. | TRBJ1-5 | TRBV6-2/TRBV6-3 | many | TGTGCCAGCAGTCCAACGGACGATTCAGTTCAGCCCCAGCATTTT | CASSPTDDSVQPQHF
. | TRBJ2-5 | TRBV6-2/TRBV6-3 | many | TGTGCCAGCAGTTACCCCAGGGAAGGTCAAGAGACCCAGTACTTC | CASSYPREGQETQYF
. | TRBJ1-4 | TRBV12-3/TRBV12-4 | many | TGTGCCAGCACCACGGCGGAGGCGGGTGAAAAACTGTTTTTT | CASTTAEAGEKLFF
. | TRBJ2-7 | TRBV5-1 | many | TGCGCCAGCAGCTTGTACGGGGGTAACGAGCAGTACTTC | CASSLYGGNEQYF
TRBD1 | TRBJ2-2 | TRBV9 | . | TGTGCCAGCAGCGTAGCCGGGACAGGGGCGGCCGGGGAGCTGTTTTTT | CASSVAGTGAAGELFF
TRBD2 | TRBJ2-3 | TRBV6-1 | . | TGTGCCAGCAGTGATGGACTAGCGGTGAACACAGATACGCAGTATTTT | CASSDGLAVNTDTQYF
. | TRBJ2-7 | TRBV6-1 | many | TGTGCCAGCAGTGAGGGGACCTCCTACGAGCAGTACTTC | CASSEGTSYEQYF
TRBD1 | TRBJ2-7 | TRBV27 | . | TGTGCCAGCAGGGACAGGGGGGCCGAGCAGTACTTC | CASRDRGAEQYF
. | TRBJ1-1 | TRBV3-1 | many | TGTGCCAGCAGCCAGGCGAGGGGCGAGGGCACTGAAGCTTTCTTT | CASSQARGEGTEAFF
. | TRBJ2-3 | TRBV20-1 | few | TGCAGTGCTAGAGATGTTTTCCGAAGCGGATACCTTTCTAGCACAGATACGCAGTATTTT | CSARDVFRSGYLSSTDTQYF
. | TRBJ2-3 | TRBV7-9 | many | TGTGCCAGCCAGGGCGTCTGGGACCCTAGCACAGATACGCAGTATTTT | CASQGVWDPSTDTQYF
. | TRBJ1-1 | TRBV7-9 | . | TGTGCCAGCAGCTCCGGGGGCACTGAAGCTTTCTTT | CASSSGGTEAFF
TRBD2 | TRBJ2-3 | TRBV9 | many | TGTGCCAGCAGCGTAGCGGGTTTCGCTAGCGGGAGACCAGATACGCAGTATTTT | CASSVAGFASGRPDTQYF
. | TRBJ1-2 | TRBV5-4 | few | TGTGCCATCAATGGAGGGGAGCCAACGGATGGCTACACCTTC | CAINGGEPTDGYTF
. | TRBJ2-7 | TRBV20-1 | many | TGCAGTGCTAAGGAAGGGCGGGTCTACTCCTACGAGCAGTACTTC | CSAKEGRVYSYEQYF
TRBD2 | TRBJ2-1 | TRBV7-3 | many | TGTGCCAGCAGCCCGACTAGCGGGAGCACGTATGAGCAGTTCTTC | CASSPTSGSTYEQFF
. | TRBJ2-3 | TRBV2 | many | TGTGCCAGCACCGAGGCGTTGGATACGCAGTATTTT | CASTEALDTQYF
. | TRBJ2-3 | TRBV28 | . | TGTGCCAGCAGTTCCCCCACCGAGTACATAAGCACAGATACGCAGTATTTT | CASSSPTEYISTDTQYF
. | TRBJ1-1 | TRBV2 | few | TGTGCCAGCAGTGTCTCTCAGGGGAAGACGCTTACGGACACTGAAGCTTTCTTT | CASSVSQGKTLTDTEAFF
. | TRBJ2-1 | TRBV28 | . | TGTGCCAGCACCCTCGAGGGTTGGGGGTATAATGAGCAGTTCTTC | CASTLEGWGYNEQFF
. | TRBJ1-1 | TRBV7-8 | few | TGTGCCAGCAGCTTTGGACAGAGCACTGAAGCTTTCTTT | CASSFGQSTEAFF
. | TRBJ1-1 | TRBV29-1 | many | TGCAGCGTAGACAGAACCACTGAAGCTTTCTTT | CSVDRTTEAFF
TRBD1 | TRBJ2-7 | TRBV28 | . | TGTGCCAGCAGTTTGGCGGACAGGAGATCTTCCGAGCAGTACTTC | CASSLADRRSSEQYF
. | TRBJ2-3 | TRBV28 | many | TGTGCCAGCAGTCAACAGGGCACAGATACGCAGTATTTT | CASSQQGTDTQYF
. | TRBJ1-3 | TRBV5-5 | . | TGTGCCAGCAGCTTTCGACCCAGGGTTTACTCTGGAAACACCATATATTTT | CASSFRPRVYSGNTIYF
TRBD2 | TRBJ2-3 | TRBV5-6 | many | TGTGCCAGCAGCAACCCATCGGGTAGCGGGTACCGCACAGATACGCAGTATTTT | CASSNPSGSGYRTDTQYF
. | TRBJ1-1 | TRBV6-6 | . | TGTGCCAGCACCTGGACAAGGATGAACACTGAAGCTTTCTTT | CASTWTRMNTEAFF
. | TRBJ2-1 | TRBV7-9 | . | TGTGCCAGCAGCTTAGCGGATATAGAGCAGTTCTTC | CASSLADIEQFF
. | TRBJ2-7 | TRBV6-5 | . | TGTGCCAGCAGTTACCAGGGTTCCTACGAGCAGTACTTC | CASSYQGSYEQYF
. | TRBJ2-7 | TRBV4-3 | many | TGCGCCAGCAGCCAAGGCGAAGAGGTCGACGAGCAGTACTTC | CASSQGEEVDEQYF